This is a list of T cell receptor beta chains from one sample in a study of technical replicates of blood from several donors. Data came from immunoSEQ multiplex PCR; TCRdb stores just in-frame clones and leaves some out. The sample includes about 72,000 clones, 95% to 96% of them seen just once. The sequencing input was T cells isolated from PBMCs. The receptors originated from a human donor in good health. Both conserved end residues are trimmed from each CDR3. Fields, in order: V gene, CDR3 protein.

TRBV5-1,ASSFNRGPKGTEAF
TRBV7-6,ASSRGQGDLGNQPQH
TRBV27,ASSLRAGGVGELF
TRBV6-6,ASSYAVSYEQY
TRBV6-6,ANRSPVTGELF
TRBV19,ASSMDRGNYGYT
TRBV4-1,ASSQVQGAPTNYGYT
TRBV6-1,ASSAKGQTNTGELF
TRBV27,ASSTTRTGNALTEAF
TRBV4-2,ASSQEWDRGPGNTIY
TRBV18,ASSPGSTDTQY
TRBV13,ASSIGTDRQF
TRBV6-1,ASSVKGLSNQPQH
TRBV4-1,ASTDRLDWGSNTGELF
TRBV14,ASSLSGGGNEKLF
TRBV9,ASSVDEGQGMRIQY
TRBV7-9,ASSFREAEQY
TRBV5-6,ASSLKWDRASDSHGYT
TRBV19,ASSQGLSQPQH
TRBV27,ASSGTWGGLNSPLH
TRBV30,AWGLGGPGNTIY
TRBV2,ASSFWVDREDTGELF
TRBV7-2,ASSLVGGRSNQPQH
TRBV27,ASSPSGGKWFGYT
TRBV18,ASSPLPGSAYNSPLH
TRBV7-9,ASSSASREGQPQH
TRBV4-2,ASSQDRSALYGYT
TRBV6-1,ASSETGTGIGYT
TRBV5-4,ASSPAGGTSGSRYEQY
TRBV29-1,SVHSGGFGTEAF
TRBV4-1,ASSQRDRAYEQY
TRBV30,AWGRTYEQY
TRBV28,ASSLPTGVAYGYT
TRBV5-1,ASSLGDTEQF
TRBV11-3,ASSSTGAGEQF
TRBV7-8,ASSSAARDSREETQY
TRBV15,ATSRDYWQANNEQF
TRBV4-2,ASSQDSRVASSYNEQF
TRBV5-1,ASSFFRGEITEAF
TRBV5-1,ASGQGLDSGNTIY
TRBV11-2,ASSLPVDSFFYEQY
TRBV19,ASMGDGLRLH
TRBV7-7,ASSPGTEVTYEQY
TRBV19,ASSSNHGQGRTEAF